This T cell receptor (beta chain) was retrieved from a study of neurological immune-mediated disorders. Study results and caveats: Levels of TCR clonal expansion peaked in HTLV-1-associated myelopathy and reached their lowest in multiple sclerosis, under those of healthy controls. None of the CDR3 amino acid sequences of expanded clones were shared across subjects, and this suggested private repertoires in all groups.

A 10-nucleotide random UMI tagged transcripts in template-switch 5'RACE cDNA synthesis. In TCRdb, the 5' RACE reads were re-called with MiXCR into one record per CDR3 protein. Of around 100,000 distinct CDR3 sequences listed, more than 10% are singletons. Many counts were recorded for this clonotype. Its cognate antigen is unknown. The time point: longitudinal time-point 3. The J segment lost 4 bases and the V segment lost 6 bases, leaving 18 bases of the junction unmatched. The CDR3 contains 18 residues. This TCR was recovered from a female donor with HTLV-1-associated myelopathy (HAM/TSP). The chain is built from TRBV12-3 or TRBV12-4 and TRBJ2-1, with 7 nucleotides matching TRBD1. Sample: PBMCs. CDR3 protein: CASSPGQSIPAAYNEQFF. CDR3 nucleotides: TGTGCCAGCAGCCCGGGACAGTCCATACCTGCCGCTTACAATGAGCAGTTCTTC.